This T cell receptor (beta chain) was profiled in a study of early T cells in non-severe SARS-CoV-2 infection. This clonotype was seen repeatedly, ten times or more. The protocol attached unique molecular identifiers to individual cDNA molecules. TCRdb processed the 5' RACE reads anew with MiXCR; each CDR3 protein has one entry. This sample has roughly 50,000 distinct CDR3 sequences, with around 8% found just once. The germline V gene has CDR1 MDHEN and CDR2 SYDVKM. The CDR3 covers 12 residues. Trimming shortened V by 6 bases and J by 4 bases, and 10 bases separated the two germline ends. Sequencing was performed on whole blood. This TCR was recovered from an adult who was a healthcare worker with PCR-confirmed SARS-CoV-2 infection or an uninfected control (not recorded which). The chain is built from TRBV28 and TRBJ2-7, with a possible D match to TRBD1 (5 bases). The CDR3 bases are TGTGCCAGCAGGCTGAAGGGGTACGAGCAGTACTTC. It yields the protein CASRLKGYEQYF.